One and the same sample provided the 16 T cell receptor beta chains below, sequenced in a study of identical twins. A single record per CDR3 protein comes from TCRdb applying MiXCR to the 5' RACE reads. The sample lists some 790,000 distinct CDR3 sequences; roughly 20% were seen once. The same specimen was also included in a second study, on T cells expressing NK-cell markers.

Sequenced material: PBMCs. These receptors originate from a woman aged 18-30 years in good health.

This clonotype was detected a few times. This chain joins TRBV15 and TRBJ1-4; TRBD1 might be the D (5 bases). V was clipped by 3 bases and J by 11 bases, with 16 bases between them. CDR1 and CDR2 from the germline V gene are LNHNV and YYDKDF (reference sequence). The CDR3 spans 14 residues. The CDR3 spells CATSRGVREAKLFF. CDR3 DNA sequence: TGTGCCACCAGCAGGGGGGTACGGGAGGCTAAACTGTTTTTT.

The CDR3 loop reads CASSLRRGTHTGELFF. As DNA, the CDR3 is TGCGCCAGCAGCTTGAGGCGGGGGACCCACACCGGGGAGCTGTTTTTT. This chain joins TRBV5-1 and TRBJ2-2, with 7 positions matching TRBD2. The CDR3 is 16 residues long. The ends lost 1 base at V and 3 bases at J; junction bases unmatched: 6. Germline V CDR1 and CDR2: SGHRS, YFSETQ.

This clonotype was counted a few times. The rearrangement uses TRBV2 and TRBJ2-5; D not certain. This CDR3 has 13 residues. Germline-derived CDR1 and CDR2 are SNHLY and FYNNEI. V lost 3 bases and J 5 bases, leaving 10 bases between the germline ends. The CDR3: CASSDRLMETQYF. DNA of the CDR3: TGTGCCAGCAGTGACAGGCTCATGGAGACCCAGTACTTC.

The rearrangement links TRBV9 to TRBJ2-7; D may be TRBD1 (6 bases). This CDR3 has 11 amino acids. CDR1 SGDLS and CDR2 YYNGEE come from the germline V gene. CDR3 nucleotide sequence: TGTTGGACAGCCACAAGAGGCGAGCAGTACTTC. It codes for CWTATRGEQYF.

This clonotype was seen a handful of times. The CDR3 nucleotides are TGCGCCAGCAGCTTGTACCCTAATGATGCGGGACTAGCGTTGCAAGATACGCAGTATTTT. As protein: CASSLYPNDAGLALQDTQYF. The chain is built from TRBV5-1 and TRBJ2-3, with 10 positions matching TRBD2. Trimming cost V 1 base and J 5 bases; bases outside gene matches: 19. Germline assignment: CDR1 SGHRS and CDR2 YFSETQ. The CDR3 extends over 20 amino acids.

In its sample, this clonotype was seen many times. V gene TRBV6-5 combines with J gene TRBJ1-5; D unresolved. The ends were cut back, 2 bases at V and 4 bases at J, with 6 bases in the middle. The germline V gene encodes CDR1 MNHEY and CDR2 SVGAGI. The CDR3 contains 13 residues. The CDR3 is CASSYVGNQPQHF. DNA for the CDR3: TGTGCCAGCAGTTACGTGGGGAATCAGCCCCAGCATTTT.

The gene calls are TRBV12-3 or TRBV12-4 and TRBJ2-2; 11 bases align to TRBD2. V was clipped by 0 bases and J by 8 bases; unmatched bases: 5. The CDR3 spans 16 residues. This CDR3 is CASSLALLAGGGELFF. CDR3 nucleotides: TGTGCCAGCAGTTTAGCGCTGCTAGCGGGGGGAGGGGAGCTGTTTTTT.

This clonotype was observed a few times. The chain is built from TRBV7-9 and TRBJ2-2; D might be TRBD1 (6 bases). V lost 11 bases and J 2 bases, leaving 15 bases between the germline ends. The CDR3 sequence is 14 residues long. Germline lookup yields CDR1 SEHNR and CDR2 FQNEAQ (reference sequence). The CDR3 loop reads CARPAGANTGELFF. The CDR3 DNA follows: TGTGCCCGCCCGGCAGGGGCTAACACCGGGGAGCTGTTTTTT.

The chain recombines TRBV5-5 with TRBJ2-7; either TRBD1 or TRBD2 may fit D (5 bases each). The germline CDR1 and CDR2 sequences are SGHKS and YYEKEE (reference sequence). The V and J ends lost 0 bases and 5 bases respectively, with 12 bases between them. CDR3 length: 14 amino acids. CDR3 sequence reads: CASSLASGRDEQYF. CDR3 DNA sequence: TGTGCCAGCAGCTTGGCCAGCGGCAGGGACGAGCAGTACTTC.

This chain connects TRBV30 to TRBJ2-3; possible D gene TRBD2, 5 bases. The CDR3 is made up of 13 amino acids. CDR1 and CDR2 from the germline V gene are GTSNPN and SVGIG (reference sequence). V was clipped by 0 bases and J by 6 bases, with 10 bases between them. The CDR3 sequence: CAWSVRSGDTQYF. The CDR3 DNA sequence: TGTGCCTGGAGTGTACGATCGGGGGATACGCAGTATTTT.

This clonotype appeared a few times. The genes are TRBV7-9 and TRBJ1-2, with D possibly matching TRBD1 (5 bases). CDR1 is SEHNR and CDR2 is FQNEAQ in the germline V gene (reference sequence). This CDR3 is built from 9 residues. V was pared by 11 bases and J by 7 bases, with 8 bases between. This CDR3 is CAAGSGYTF. CDR3 DNA: TGTGCCGCAGGGAGTGGCTACACCTTC.

In this sample, this clonotype turned up a few times. The V call is TRBV20-1, the J call TRBJ1-1; the D is unclear. The length of the CDR3 is 15 residues. The V end lost 3 bases, the J end lost 0 bases, and 14 bases lay between the germline ends. Germline assignment: CDR1 DFQATT and CDR2 SNEGSKA (reference sequence). The CDR3 is CSARRGLVMNTEAFF. CDR3 sequence (DNA): TGCAGTGCTAGGCGGGGTTTGGTAATGAACACTGAAGCTTTCTTT.

This chain connects TRBV5-5 to TRBJ1-2; a possible D gene is TRBD1 (6 bases). This CDR3 is built from 16 residues. The V gene's germline CDR1 is SGHKS and CDR2 YYEKEE (reference sequence). V lost 2 bases to trimming and J lost 1 base, with 15 bases between them. Written as DNA, the CDR3 is TGTGCCAGCAGCTTTTACATCGGGACAAGTAACTATGGCTACACCTTC. As protein: CASSFYIGTSNYGYTF.

This clonotype was counted between two and nine times. The V gene is TRBV29-1, the J gene TRBJ2-1; D unresolved. The CDR3 totals 12 residues. The V gene's germline CDR1 is SQVTM and CDR2 ANQGSEA. Trimming took off 4 bases at V and 5 bases at J, with 9 bases between the two ends. In DNA form, the CDR3 reads TGCAGCGTTGCCCAGCCCCACAATGAGCAGTTCTTC. This sequence encodes CSVAQPHNEQFF.

V gene TRBV3-1 combines with J gene TRBJ2-7; D is ambiguous. This CDR3 is 12 amino acids long. V was trimmed by 0 bases and J by 8 bases, leaving 8 bases between them. The germline V gene has CDR1 LGHDT and CDR2 YNNKEL (reference sequence). CDR3 amino acids: CASSQEEYKQYF. The CDR3, as DNA: TGTGCCAGCAGCCAAGAAGAATACAAGCAGTACTTC.

This clonotype was recorded a few times. CDR3 sequence (DNA): TGCAGCGTTCCCTTGGGGGAAAGGGGTAACTATGGCTACACCTTC. It is translated as CSVPLGERGNYGYTF. This rearrangement joins TRBV29-1 to TRBJ1-2, with D maybe TRBD1 (5 bases). Trimming removed 5 bases from V and 1 base from J, with 17 bases in between. The CDR3 consists of 15 residues. From germline, CDR1 is SQVTM and CDR2 ANQGSEA.